The T cell receptor (beta chain) under discussion was sequenced for a study of early T cells in non-severe SARS-CoV-2 infection. Study-level results: VDJdb matching favored anti-spike CD8 responses, missing private and CD4 specificities.

Individually, cDNA molecules had unique molecular identifiers attached to them. TCRdb reprocessed the 5' RACE reads with MiXCR, giving one entry per CDR3 protein. The sample records about 100,000 distinct CDR3 sequences, less than 15% being singletons. Details on this clonotype: No antigen is known for it.

CDR1 is LGHDT and CDR2 is YNNKEL in the germline V gene (reference sequence). CDR3 length: 15 residues. V trimming: 3 bases; J trimming: 0 bases; junction bases outside the gene matches: 3. The rearrangement joins TRBV3-1 to TRBJ2-3, with 7 bases fitting TRBD1. The clonotype comes from an adult who was a healthcare worker with PCR-confirmed SARS-CoV-2 infection or an uninfected control (not recorded which). Sequenced input: whole blood. The CDR3 nucleotides are TGTGCCAGCAGCCAGACAGGGATAAGCACAGATACGCAGTATTTT. Translating gives CASSQTGISTDTQYF.